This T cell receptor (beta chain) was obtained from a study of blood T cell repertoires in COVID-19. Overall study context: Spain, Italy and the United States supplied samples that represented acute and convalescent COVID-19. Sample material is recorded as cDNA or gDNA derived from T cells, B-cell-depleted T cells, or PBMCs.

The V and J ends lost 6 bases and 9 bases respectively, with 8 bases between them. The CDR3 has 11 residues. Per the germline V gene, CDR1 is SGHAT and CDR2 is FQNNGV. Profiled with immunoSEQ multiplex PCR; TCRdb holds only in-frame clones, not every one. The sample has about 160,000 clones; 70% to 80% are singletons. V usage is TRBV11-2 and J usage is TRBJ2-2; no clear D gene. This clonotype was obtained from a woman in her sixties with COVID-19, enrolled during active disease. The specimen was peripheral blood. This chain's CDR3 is CASRQAWELFF. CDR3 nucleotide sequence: TGTGCCAGCAGACAAGCGTGGGAGCTGTTTTTT.